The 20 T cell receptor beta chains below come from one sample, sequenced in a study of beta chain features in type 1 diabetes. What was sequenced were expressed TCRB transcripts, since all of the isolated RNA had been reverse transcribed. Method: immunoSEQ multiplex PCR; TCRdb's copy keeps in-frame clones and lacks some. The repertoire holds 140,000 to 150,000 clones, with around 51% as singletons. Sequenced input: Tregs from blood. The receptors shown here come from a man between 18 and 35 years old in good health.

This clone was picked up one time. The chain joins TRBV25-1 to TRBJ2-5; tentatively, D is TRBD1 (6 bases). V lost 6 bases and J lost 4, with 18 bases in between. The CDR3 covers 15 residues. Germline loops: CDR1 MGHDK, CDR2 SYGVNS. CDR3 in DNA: TGTGCCAGCAGACATTTAGGGGCCAGGGGAGAGACCCAGTACTTC. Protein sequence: CASRHLGARGETQYF.

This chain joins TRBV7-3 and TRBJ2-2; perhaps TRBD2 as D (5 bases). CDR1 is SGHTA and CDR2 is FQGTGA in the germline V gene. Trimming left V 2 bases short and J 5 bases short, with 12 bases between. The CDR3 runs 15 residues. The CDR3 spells CASSLFTGSTGELFF. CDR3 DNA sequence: TGTGCCAGCAGCTTATTCACGGGAAGTACCGGGGAGCTGTTTTTT.

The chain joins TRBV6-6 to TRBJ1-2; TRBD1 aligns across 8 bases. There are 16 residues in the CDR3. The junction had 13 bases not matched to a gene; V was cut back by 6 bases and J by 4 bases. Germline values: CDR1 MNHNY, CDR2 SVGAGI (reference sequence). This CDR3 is CASSRQYQGAGYGYTF. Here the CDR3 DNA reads TGTGCCAGCAGCCGACAATACCAGGGGGCAGGCTATGGCTACACCTTC.

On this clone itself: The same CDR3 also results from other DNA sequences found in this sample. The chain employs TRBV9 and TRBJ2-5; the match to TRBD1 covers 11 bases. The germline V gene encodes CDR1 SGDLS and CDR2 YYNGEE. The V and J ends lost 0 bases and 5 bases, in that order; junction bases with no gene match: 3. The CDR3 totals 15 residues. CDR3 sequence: CASSVGDRGSETQYF. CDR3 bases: TGTGCCAGCAGCGTAGGGGACAGGGGGAGCGAGACCCAGTACTTC.

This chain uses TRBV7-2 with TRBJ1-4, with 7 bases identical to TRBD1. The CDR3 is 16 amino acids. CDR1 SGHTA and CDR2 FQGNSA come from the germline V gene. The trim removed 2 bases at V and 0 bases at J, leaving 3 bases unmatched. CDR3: CASSLMDRPTNEKLFF. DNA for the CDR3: TGTGCCAGCAGCTTAATGGACAGGCCAACTAATGAAAAACTGTTTTTT.

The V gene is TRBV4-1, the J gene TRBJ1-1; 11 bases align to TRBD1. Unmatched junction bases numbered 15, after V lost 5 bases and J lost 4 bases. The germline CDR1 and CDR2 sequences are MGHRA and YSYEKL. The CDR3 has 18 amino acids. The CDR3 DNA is TGCGCCAGCAGCAACCGTTGGGACAGGGGGATTCTGAGCACTGAAGCTTTCTTT. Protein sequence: CASSNRWDRGILSTEAFF.

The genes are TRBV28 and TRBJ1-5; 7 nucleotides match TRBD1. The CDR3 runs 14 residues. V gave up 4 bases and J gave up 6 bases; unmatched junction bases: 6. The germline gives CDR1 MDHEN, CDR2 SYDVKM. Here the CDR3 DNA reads TGTGCCAGCAGTTCACGACAGGGTTCTCAGCCCCAGCATTTT. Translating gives CASSSRQGSQPQHF.

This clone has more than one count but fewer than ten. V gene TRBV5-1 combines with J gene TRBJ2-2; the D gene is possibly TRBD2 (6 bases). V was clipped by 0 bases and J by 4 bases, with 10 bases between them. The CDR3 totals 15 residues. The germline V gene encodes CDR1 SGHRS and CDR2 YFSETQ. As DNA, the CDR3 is TGCGCCAGCAGCTTGGTGTGGGGACTCACCGGGGAGCTGTTTTTT. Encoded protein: CASSLVWGLTGELFF.

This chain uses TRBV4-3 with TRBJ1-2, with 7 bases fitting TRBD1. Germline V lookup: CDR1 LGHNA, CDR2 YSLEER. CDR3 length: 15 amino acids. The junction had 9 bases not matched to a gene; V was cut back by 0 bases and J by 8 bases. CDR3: CASSQDRDRVGGYTF. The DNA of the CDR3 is TGCGCCAGCAGCCAAGATCGCGACAGGGTTGGGGGCTACACCTTC.

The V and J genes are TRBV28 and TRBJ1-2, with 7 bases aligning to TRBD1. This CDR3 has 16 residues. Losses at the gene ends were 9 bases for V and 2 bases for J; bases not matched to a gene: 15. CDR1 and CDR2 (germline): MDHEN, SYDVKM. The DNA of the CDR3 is TGTGCCAGTAACTCGTCGCCAGGCAGGGGGAACTATGGCTACACCTTC. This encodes CASNSSPGRGNYGYTF.

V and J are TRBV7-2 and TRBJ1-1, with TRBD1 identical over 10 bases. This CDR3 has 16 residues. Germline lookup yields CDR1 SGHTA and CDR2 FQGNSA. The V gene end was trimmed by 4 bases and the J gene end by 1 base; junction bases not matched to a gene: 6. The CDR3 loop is CASSSDRGWGNTEAFF. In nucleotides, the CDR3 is TGTGCCAGCAGCTCGGACAGGGGGTGGGGGAACACTGAAGCTTTCTTT.

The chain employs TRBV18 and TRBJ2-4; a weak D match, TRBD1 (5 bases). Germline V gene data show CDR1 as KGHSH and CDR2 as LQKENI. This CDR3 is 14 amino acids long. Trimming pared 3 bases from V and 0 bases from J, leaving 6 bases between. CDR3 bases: TGTGCCAGCTCACCCCAGGGAGCCAAAAACATTCAGTACTTC. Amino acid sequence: CASSPQGAKNIQYF.

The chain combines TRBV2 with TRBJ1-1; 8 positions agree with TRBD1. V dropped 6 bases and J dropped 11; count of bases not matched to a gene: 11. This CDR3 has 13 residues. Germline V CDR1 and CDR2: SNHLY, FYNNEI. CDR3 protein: CASRGTGLRMAFF. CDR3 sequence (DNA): TGTGCCAGCAGGGGGACAGGTCTCCGTATGGCTTTCTTT. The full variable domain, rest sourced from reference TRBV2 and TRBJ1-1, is EPEVTQTPSHQVTQMGQEVILRCVPISNHLYFYWYRQILGQKVEFLVSFYNNEISEKSEIFDDQFSVERPDGSNFTLKIRSTKLEDSAMYFCASRGTGLRMAFFGQGTRLTVV.

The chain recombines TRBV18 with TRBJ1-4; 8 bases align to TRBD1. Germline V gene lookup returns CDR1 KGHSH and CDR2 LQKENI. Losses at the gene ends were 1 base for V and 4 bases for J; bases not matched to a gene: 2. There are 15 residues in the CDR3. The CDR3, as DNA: TGTGCCAGCTCACCACTGACAGGGGTTAATGAAAAACTGTTTTTT. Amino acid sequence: CASSPLTGVNEKLFF.

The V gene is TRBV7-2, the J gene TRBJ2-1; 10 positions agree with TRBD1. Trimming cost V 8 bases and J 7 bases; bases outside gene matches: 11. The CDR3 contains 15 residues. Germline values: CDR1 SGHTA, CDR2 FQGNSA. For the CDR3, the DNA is TGTGCCAGCGGATCCCGGACAGGGGGTGGAAATGAGCAGTTCTTC. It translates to CASGSRTGGGNEQFF.

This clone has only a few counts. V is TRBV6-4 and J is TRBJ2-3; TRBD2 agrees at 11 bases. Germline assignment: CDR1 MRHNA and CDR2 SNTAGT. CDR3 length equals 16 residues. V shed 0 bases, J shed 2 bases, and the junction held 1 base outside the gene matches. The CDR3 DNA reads TGTGCCAGCAGTGACTCTAGCGGGGGGGCCACAGATACGCAGTATTTT. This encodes CASSDSSGGATDTQYF.

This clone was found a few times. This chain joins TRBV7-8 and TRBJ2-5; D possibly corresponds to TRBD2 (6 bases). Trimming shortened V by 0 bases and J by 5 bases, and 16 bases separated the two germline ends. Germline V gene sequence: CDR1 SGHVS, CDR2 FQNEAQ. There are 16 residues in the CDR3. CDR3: CASSLAGSGPGETQYF. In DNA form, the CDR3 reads TGTGCCAGCAGCTTAGCCGGGAGCGGCCCGGGGGAGACCCAGTACTTC. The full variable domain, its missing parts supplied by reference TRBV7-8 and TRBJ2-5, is GAGVSQSPRYKVAKRGQDVALRCDPISGHVSLFWYQQALGQGPEFLTYFQNEAQLDKSGLPSDRFFAERPEGSVSTLKIQRTQQEDSAVYLCASSLAGSGPGETQYFGPGTRLLVL.

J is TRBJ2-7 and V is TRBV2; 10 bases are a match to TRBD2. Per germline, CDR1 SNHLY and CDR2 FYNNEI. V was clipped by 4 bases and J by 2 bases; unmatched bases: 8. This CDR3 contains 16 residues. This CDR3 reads CASSVGLAENAYEQYF. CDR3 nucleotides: TGTGCCAGCAGTGTCGGACTAGCGGAAAACGCCTACGAGCAGTACTTC.

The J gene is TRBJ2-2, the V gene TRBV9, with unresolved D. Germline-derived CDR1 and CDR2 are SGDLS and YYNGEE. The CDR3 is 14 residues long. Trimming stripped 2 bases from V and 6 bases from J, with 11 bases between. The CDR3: CASSVTLPAGELFF. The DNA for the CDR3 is TGTGCCAGCAGCGTGACTCTCCCAGCCGGGGAGCTGTTTTTT. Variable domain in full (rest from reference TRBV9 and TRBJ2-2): DSGVTQTPKHLITATGQRVTLRCSPRSGDLSVYWYQQSLDQGLQFLIQYYNGEERAKGNILERFSAQQFPDLHSELNLSSLELGDSALYFCASSVTLPAGELFFGEGSRLTVL.

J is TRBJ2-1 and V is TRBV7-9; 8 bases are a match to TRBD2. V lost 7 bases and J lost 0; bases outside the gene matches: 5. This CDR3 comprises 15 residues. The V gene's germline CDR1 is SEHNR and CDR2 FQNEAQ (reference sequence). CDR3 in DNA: TGTGCCAGCACCATAGCGGGGAGCTCCTACAATGAGCAGTTCTTC. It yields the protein CASTIAGSSYNEQFF.